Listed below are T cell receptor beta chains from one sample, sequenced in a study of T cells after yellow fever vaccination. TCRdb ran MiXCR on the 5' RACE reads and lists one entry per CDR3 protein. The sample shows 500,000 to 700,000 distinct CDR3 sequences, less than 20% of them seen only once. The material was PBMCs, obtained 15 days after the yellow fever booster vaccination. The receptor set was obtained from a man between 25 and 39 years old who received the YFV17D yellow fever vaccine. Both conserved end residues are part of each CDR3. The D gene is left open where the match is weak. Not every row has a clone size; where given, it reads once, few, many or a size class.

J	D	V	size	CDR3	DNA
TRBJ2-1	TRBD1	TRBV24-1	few	CATSGGQGQDEQFF	TGTGCCACCAGTGGGGGACAGGGGCAAGATGAGCAGTTCTTC
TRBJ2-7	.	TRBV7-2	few	CASSLDPSMGFEQYF	TGTGCCAGCAGCTTAGACCCTAGCATGGGTTTCGAGCAGTACTTC
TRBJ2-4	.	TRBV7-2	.	CASSLGATVGKNIQYF	TGTGCCAGCAGCTTAGGGGCAACAGTAGGCAAAAACATTCAGTACTTC
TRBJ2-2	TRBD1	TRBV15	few	CATSRDPTGLGGELFF	TGTGCCACCAGCAGAGATCCGACAGGGCTGGGCGGGGAGCTGTTTTTT
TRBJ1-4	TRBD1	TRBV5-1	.	CASSLGGTATLLPEKLFF	TGCGCCAGCAGCCTCGGAGGGACAGCAACCTTACTCCCTGAAAAACTGTTTTTT
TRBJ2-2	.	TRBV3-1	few	CASSQDPLTDSTGELFF	TGTGCCAGCAGCCAAGACCCCTTGACAGACAGCACCGGGGAGCTGTTTTTT
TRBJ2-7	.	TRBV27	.	CASSSRMSYEQYF	TGTGCCAGCAGTTCCCGGATGTCCTACGAGCAGTACTTC
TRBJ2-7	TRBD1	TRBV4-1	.	CASSQEGGGLVSYEQYF	TGCGCCAGCAGCCAAGAAGGGGGCGGGTTGGTTTCCTACGAGCAGTACTTC
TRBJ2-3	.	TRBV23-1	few	CASSHRQRSTDTQYF	TGCGCCAGCAGTCATCGGCAGCGTAGCACAGATACGCAGTATTTT
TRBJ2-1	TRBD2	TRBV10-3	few	CATLPTSGITNEQFF	TGTGCCACCCTACCAACTAGCGGGATCACAAATGAGCAGTTCTTC
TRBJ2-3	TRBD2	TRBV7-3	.	CASSRVAGGPGTQYF	TGTGCCAGCAGCCGTGTGGCGGGAGGGCCAGGTACGCAGTATTTT
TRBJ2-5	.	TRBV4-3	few	CASSQDRSGSGETQYF	TGCGCCAGCAGCCAAGATCGGTCGGGGAGTGGAGAGACCCAGTACTTC
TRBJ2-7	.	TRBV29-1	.	CSVEVVGPYEQYF	TGCAGCGTTGAAGTGGTGGGGCCCTACGAGCAGTACTTC
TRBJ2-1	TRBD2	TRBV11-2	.	CASSLGGGRAYNEQFF	TGTGCCAGCAGCTTAGGGGGCGGGAGGGCTTACAATGAGCAGTTCTTC